The source of this TCR beta chain is a study of beta chain features in type 1 diabetes. Concerning this clone itself: Different DNA sequences within this sample yield the same CDR3.

Since all of the isolated RNA was reverse transcribed, expressed TCRB transcripts were what got sequenced. Profiled with immunoSEQ multiplex PCR; TCRdb holds only in-frame clones, not every one. The repertoire consists of 250,000 to 400,000 clones, with 11% to 15% occurring once and the leading ten covering 6.7%. The sequence derives from a man aged 25 to 45 in good health. Material for sequencing was central memory CD4+ T cells from blood.

CDR3 nucleotides: TGTGCCAGCAGCTCTCGGGAGACCCAGTACTTC. Translation: CASSSRETQYF. This chain uses TRBV7-2 with TRBJ2-5, with unresolved D. Germline values: CDR1 SGHTA, CDR2 FQGNSA. V lost 4 bases and J 5 bases, leaving 5 bases between the germline ends. This CDR3 comprises 11 residues.